These T cell receptor beta chains were read from a single sample in a study of cytomegalovirus exposure and HLA in healthy donors. Generated by immunoSEQ multiplex PCR, the TCRdb table keeps only in-frame clones and is missing some. The profile covers about 150,000 clones, with about 86% appearing a single time and around 2.1% taken by the ten largest. Material for sequencing was PBMCs. Every receptor here comes from a human donor in good health. Each CDR3 is given with its conserved first and last residue. Fields, in order: CDR3 DNA, CDR3 protein, clone size, J gene, V gene, D gene. D genes are given only for firm matches. Not every row has a clone size; where given, it reads once, few, many or a size class.

DNA: TGTGCCTGGAGTGTCAGGGCCTACGCCAGCTACGAGCAGTACTTC
CDR3: CAWSVRAYASYEQYF
size: .
J: TRBJ2-7
V: TRBV30
D: .

DNA: TGTGCCAGTAGTATGGCTCAGGGACAGGGTGTTCGGACTGAAGCTTTCTTT
CDR3: CASSMAQGQGVRTEAFF
size: once
J: TRBJ1-1
V: TRBV19
D: TRBD1

DNA: TGTGCCAGCGTCCAGGGGGCCGGAGGCTACACCTTC
CDR3: CASVQGAGGYTF
size: .
J: TRBJ1-2
V: TRBV27
D: TRBD1

DNA: TGTGCCAGCAGCCTCGGGACACCGAACACCGGGGAGCTGTTTTTT
CDR3: CASSLGTPNTGELFF
size: few
J: TRBJ2-2
V: TRBV27
D: .

DNA: TGTGCCAGCAGCTTAAGCGGCAGTATGAACACTGAAGCTTTCTTT
CDR3: CASSLSGSMNTEAFF
size: .
J: TRBJ1-1
V: TRBV7-8
D: .

DNA: TGTGCCAGCAGCTTGTGGCCGACAGGGAGTTACGAGCAGTACTTC
CDR3: CASSLWPTGSYEQYF
size: .
J: TRBJ2-7
V: TRBV5-8
D: TRBD1

DNA: TGTGCCAGCGGCAACAGGGGTGGGGAGACCCAGTACTTC
CDR3: CASGNRGGETQYF
size: .
J: TRBJ2-5
V: TRBV6-5
D: TRBD1

DNA: TGTGCCAGCAGCGTTCCACTAGCGGGGTTGAACACCGGGGAGCTGTTTTTT
CDR3: CASSVPLAGLNTGELFF
size: medium-sized
J: TRBJ2-2
V: TRBV9
D: TRBD2

DNA: TGTGCCAGCAGCCCCAGGACAGGGGCGAACAATCAGCCCCAGCATTTT
CDR3: CASSPRTGANNQPQHF
size: .
J: TRBJ1-5
V: TRBV28
D: TRBD1

DNA: TGTGCCAGCAGGAAGATCAGACTAGCGACGTACAATGAGCAGTTCTTC
CDR3: CASRKIRLATYNEQFF
size: .
J: TRBJ2-1
V: TRBV28
D: TRBD2

DNA: TGTGCCAGCAGTGACACGGCAGGGGCGGCCTATGGCTACACCTTC
CDR3: CASSDTAGAAYGYTF
size: .
J: TRBJ1-2
V: TRBV6-4
D: .

DNA: TGTGCCAGCAGCCGGAGGTGGGGTTATGAGCAGTTCTTC
CDR3: CASSRRWGYEQFF
size: .
J: TRBJ2-1
V: TRBV28
D: .

DNA: TGTGCCATCAGTGATAGCCCAGGGTGGTTTCCTGAAGCTTTCTTT
CDR3: CAISDSPGWFPEAFF
size: .
J: TRBJ1-1
V: TRBV10-3
D: .

DNA: TGTGCCAGCAGCTTAGGCGCTGGGACTACCAATGAAAAACTGTTTTTT
CDR3: CASSLGAGTTNEKLFF
size: .
J: TRBJ1-4
V: TRBV7-9
D: .

DNA: TGTGCCAGCAGCCAGCGGGAGGGCCTCACCGGGGAGCTGTTTTTT
CDR3: CASSQREGLTGELFF
size: .
J: TRBJ2-2
V: TRBV9
D: TRBD2

DNA: TGTGCCAGCAGCGTGGCGTCCCCAGGGCAGATCTATGGCTACACCTTC
CDR3: CASSVASPGQIYGYTF
size: .
J: TRBJ1-2
V: TRBV9
D: .

DNA: TGTGCCAGCAGCTTATGGAGCAATGAAAAACTGTTTTTT
CDR3: CASSLWSNEKLFF
size: .
J: TRBJ1-4
V: TRBV7-3
D: .

DNA: TGTGCCAGTAGTCCCCACAGGGGGACGAACTATGGCTACACCTTC
CDR3: CASSPHRGTNYGYTF
size: .
J: TRBJ1-2
V: TRBV19
D: TRBD1

DNA: TGTGCCAGCAGTCCTACAGGGCTCACTGAAGCTTTCTTT
CDR3: CASSPTGLTEAFF
size: few
J: TRBJ1-1
V: TRBV7-9
D: .

DNA: TGTGCCAGCAGCTTTGGCCACACAGATACGCAGTATTTT
CDR3: CASSFGHTDTQYF
size: .
J: TRBJ2-3
V: TRBV7-2
D: .

DNA: TGTGCCAGCAGTTTAAACGGACTAGCGGGGGACACAGATACGCAGTATTTT
CDR3: CASSLNGLAGDTDTQYF
size: .
J: TRBJ2-3
V: TRBV28
D: TRBD2

DNA: TGTGCCAGCAGTGAGGGGCAGGGGGAGCTGTTTTTT
CDR3: CASSEGQGELFF
size: .
J: TRBJ2-2
V: TRBV2
D: .

DNA: TGTGCCAGCAGCTCTGGGACAGGTACCTACGAGCAGTACTTC
CDR3: CASSSGTGTYEQYF
size: .
J: TRBJ2-7
V: TRBV7-9
D: TRBD1

DNA: TGTGCCAGCAGCCCCCGGGAATTCTATGGCTACACCTTC
CDR3: CASSPREFYGYTF
size: .
J: TRBJ1-2
V: TRBV5-6
D: .

DNA: TGCGCCAGCAGCCAAGGGAATGGCAGGGGAAGGCCGTACCTTGAAGCTTTCTTT
CDR3: CASSQGNGRGRPYLEAFF
size: .
J: TRBJ1-1
V: TRBV4-1
D: .

DNA: TGTGCCAGCAGTGAATATAGCTACGAGCAGTACTTC
CDR3: CASSEYSYEQYF
size: .
J: TRBJ2-7
V: TRBV6-1
D: .

DNA: TGTGCCAGCAGCGGACTAGCGGGAGTTTTGGAGACCCAGTACTTC
CDR3: CASSGLAGVLETQYF
size: .
J: TRBJ2-5
V: TRBV2
D: TRBD2

DNA: TGTGCCAGCAGGCTCCTAGAGAACTACAATGAGCAGTTCTTC
CDR3: CASRLLENYNEQFF
size: .
J: TRBJ2-1
V: TRBV27
D: .

DNA: TGTGCCAGTAGCACCGGGACAGCAACATACGAGCAGTACTTC
CDR3: CASSTGTATYEQYF
size: .
J: TRBJ2-7
V: TRBV19
D: TRBD1

DNA: TGTGCCAGCAGCGGCGGACTGATCCGCCCAGGAGAGACCCAGTACTTC
CDR3: CASSGGLIRPGETQYF
size: .
J: TRBJ2-5
V: TRBV14
D: .

DNA: TGTGCCAGCTCACTTCTCGAGACAGGGACTGAAGCTTTCTTT
CDR3: CASSLLETGTEAFF
size: .
J: TRBJ1-1
V: TRBV18
D: TRBD1

DNA: TGTGCCAGCAGTTTGCAGGGATTAAACTATGGCTACACCTTC
CDR3: CASSLQGLNYGYTF
size: .
J: TRBJ1-2
V: TRBV2
D: .

DNA: TGTGCCAGCAGTTCACCGGGACAGCATAACTATGGCTACACCTTC
CDR3: CASSSPGQHNYGYTF
size: .
J: TRBJ1-2
V: TRBV6-5
D: TRBD1

DNA: TGTGCCAGCAGCACGACAGGGGGGAAATTCTATGGCTACACCTTC
CDR3: CASSTTGGKFYGYTF
size: few
J: TRBJ1-2
V: TRBV7-9
D: TRBD1

DNA: TGCGCCAGCAGTCAATCGGACAGGGTGGACACTGAAGCTTTCTTT
CDR3: CASSQSDRVDTEAFF
size: .
J: TRBJ1-1
V: TRBV23-1
D: TRBD1

DNA: TGCGCCAGCAGCCAAACGACAGTTGGAAACACCATATATTTT
CDR3: CASSQTTVGNTIYF
size: .
J: TRBJ1-3
V: TRBV4-3
D: .

DNA: TGCGCCAGCAGCTTCGGTGGGGGGGCATTTGAAAAACTGTTTTTT
CDR3: CASSFGGGAFEKLFF
size: .
J: TRBJ1-4
V: TRBV5-1
D: .

DNA: TGTGCCAGCAGTTACGGTACAGGGCCCAATCAGCCCCAGCATTTT
CDR3: CASSYGTGPNQPQHF
size: .
J: TRBJ1-5
V: TRBV6-5
D: .

DNA: TGTGCCAGTAGTATAGGACAGGAGACCCAGTACTTC
CDR3: CASSIGQETQYF
size: .
J: TRBJ2-5
V: TRBV19
D: .

DNA: TGTGCCAGCAGCTTGGTTGGGAGTAAGACCCAGTACTTC
CDR3: CASSLVGSKTQYF
size: .
J: TRBJ2-5
V: TRBV5-6
D: .

DNA: TGTGCCAGCAGTATTCTCGGACAGGGTGAAGGCTACACCTTC
CDR3: CASSILGQGEGYTF
size: .
J: TRBJ1-2
V: TRBV28
D: TRBD1

DNA: TGTGCCAGCAGGTATCGACAGGGGGCCCACAATGAGCAGTTCTTC
CDR3: CASRYRQGAHNEQFF
size: .
J: TRBJ2-1
V: TRBV2
D: TRBD1

DNA: TGTGCCAGCAGCGTAGGCGTTAGCGGGATGGATACGCAGTATTTT
CDR3: CASSVGVSGMDTQYF
size: .
J: TRBJ2-3
V: TRBV9
D: TRBD2

DNA: TGTGCCAGCAGGGACATAACAGGTGACTACAATGAGCAGTTCTTC
CDR3: CASRDITGDYNEQFF
size: .
J: TRBJ2-1
V: TRBV6-6
D: .

DNA: TGTGCCAGCAGCGTCCAGAGGGGGCAACACACTGAAGCTTTCTTT
CDR3: CASSVQRGQHTEAFF
size: few
J: TRBJ1-1
V: TRBV9
D: TRBD1

DNA: TGTGCCAGCAGTCGTGGTCCGGTTAACTATGGCTACACCTTC
CDR3: CASSRGPVNYGYTF
size: few
J: TRBJ1-2
V: TRBV2
D: .

DNA: TGTGCCAGCAGCTTAGGGGGGGGTGGTCAGCCCCAGCATTTT
CDR3: CASSLGGGGQPQHF
size: once
J: TRBJ1-5
V: TRBV7-8
D: .

DNA: TGTGCCAGCAGCTTATTTCAGGGGGCGGGCAATCAGCCCCAGCATTTT
CDR3: CASSLFQGAGNQPQHF
size: .
J: TRBJ1-5
V: TRBV7-9
D: TRBD1